Below, 15 T cell receptor beta chains from the same sample are listed, as sequenced in a study of T cell changes during pregnancy in multiple sclerosis. Sequenced by immunoSEQ multiplex PCR; TCRdb stores in-frame clones only, minus some. Found here are 85,000 to 120,000 clones, roughly 92% of them singletons; the top ten hold around 1.5%. Here the sequenced sample was peripheral blood, taken after pregnancy. These receptors were taken from a female donor with multiple sclerosis, enrolled in a pregnancy study.

This chain links TRBV6-5 with TRBJ2-2; perhaps TRBD1 as D (5 bases). The CDR3 sequence is 14 residues long. Germline values: CDR1 MNHEY, CDR2 SVGAGI. V lost 7 bases to trimming and J lost 4 bases, with 13 bases between them. CDR3 DNA: TGTGCCAGCAAGGTTAGGGGCGCCACCGGGGAGCTGTTTTTT. Its translation is CASKVRGATGELFF.

DNA of the CDR3: TGTGCCAGCAGCCGAGACAGGGGCTCCTTAGAAAAACTGTTTTTT. Amino acids: CASSRDRGSLEKLFF. The rearrangement joins TRBV5-4 to TRBJ1-4, with TRBD1 matching 8 bases. The CDR3 covers 15 residues. V trimming: 4 bases; J trimming: 8 bases; junction bases outside the gene matches: 10. CDR1 and CDR2 (germline): SGHNT, YYREEE (reference sequence).

V is TRBV30 and J is TRBJ2-5; TRBD2 agrees at 11 bases. Germline V lookup: CDR1 GTSNPN, CDR2 SVGIG (reference sequence). The CDR3 has 14 amino acids. V shed 8 bases, J shed 4 bases, and the junction held 9 bases outside the gene matches. CDR3 bases: TGTGCCCTTAGACTAGCGGGGAGTGGAGAGACCCAGTACTTC. Amino acid sequence: CALRLAGSGETQYF.

The rearrangement uses TRBV27 and TRBJ1-2; 9 nucleotides agree with TRBD1. Germline V CDR1 and CDR2: MNHEY, SMNVEV (reference sequence). This CDR3 is 14 amino acids long. The V gene end was trimmed by 6 bases and the J gene end by 8 bases; junction bases not matched to a gene: 10. This CDR3 reads CASSPAGTGRGYTF. The CDR3 DNA reads as TGTGCCAGCAGCCCCGCGGGGACAGGGCGAGGCTACACCTTC.

CDR3 in DNA: TGCGCCAGCAGCGGGGACAGGGCTAGCACAGATACGCAGTATTTT. This codes for CASSGDRASTDTQYF. J is TRBJ2-3 and V is TRBV5-1, with TRBD1 matching 9 bases. The V gene end was trimmed by 4 bases and the J gene end by 0 bases; junction bases not matched to a gene: 3. Per germline, CDR1 SGHRS and CDR2 YFSETQ. There are 15 residues in the CDR3.

The V gene is TRBV6-1, the J gene TRBJ2-5, with 7 bases matching TRBD2. J lost 5 bases, V lost 7 bases, and 7 bases had no gene match. CDR3 length: 13 amino acids. Looked up from germline, CDR1 is MNHNS and CDR2 is SASEGT. The CDR3 here is CASTTGGFETQYF. The CDR3 DNA sequence: TGTGCCAGCACGACGGGGGGTTTTGAGACCCAGTACTTC.

V gene TRBV7-9 combines with J gene TRBJ1-2; D is uncertain. The germline CDR1 and CDR2 sequences are SEHNR and FQNEAQ (reference sequence). With 5 bases removed from V and 0 bases from J, the gap between germline ends came to 13 bases. CDR3 length: 15 residues. The DNA of the CDR3 is TGTGCCAGCAGCCCCCCGAGTCAATCTAACTATGGCTACACCTTC. It translates to CASSPPSQSNYGYTF.

The chain links TRBV27 to TRBJ2-7, with 8 positions matching TRBD1. The V gene end was trimmed by 4 bases and the J gene end by 2 bases; junction bases not matched to a gene: 7. The CDR3 extends over 15 amino acids. Germline assignment: CDR1 MNHEY and CDR2 SMNVEV (reference sequence). The CDR3 DNA follows: TGTGCCAGCAGTTCTGGGACAGGCCTAACCTACGAGCAGTACTTC. Its translation is CASSSGTGLTYEQYF.

The chain uses TRBV29-1 and TRBJ2-1; D is ambiguous. This CDR3 contains 13 residues. Germline-derived CDR1 and CDR2 are SQVTM and ANQGSEA. V was pared by 6 bases and J by 7 bases, with 16 bases between. The CDR3: CSVAALTNNEQFF. CDR3 DNA: TGCAGCGTCGCCGCCCTTACTAATAATGAGCAGTTCTTC.

The chain recombines TRBV29-1 with TRBJ2-7, with 7 positions matching TRBD1. Trimming cost V 5 bases and J 4 bases; bases outside gene matches: 5. Germline V gene lookup returns CDR1 SQVTM and CDR2 ANQGSEA. CDR3 length: 12 amino acids. The CDR3 coding sequence is TGCAGCGTTAGACAGGGACCTTACGAGCAGTACTTC. Translation: CSVRQGPYEQYF.

V gene TRBV19 combines with J gene TRBJ1-1; a weak D match, TRBD1 (6 bases). The length of the CDR3 is 15 residues. Trimming left V 7 bases short and J 4 bases short, with 19 bases between. Germline CDR1 reads LNHDA; CDR2 reads SQIVND (reference sequence). CDR3 nucleotide sequence: TGTGCCAGTACCCCAGAGGGTGGCAGGGGCACTGAAGCTTTCTTT. It is translated as CASTPEGGRGTEAFF.

The rearrangement joins TRBV2 to TRBJ2-7; 12 nucleotides agree with TRBD2. This CDR3 spans 14 amino acids. The V gene end was trimmed by 7 bases and the J gene end by 5 bases; junction bases not matched to a gene: 6. Germline lookup yields CDR1 SNHLY and CDR2 FYNNEI. The CDR3 loop is CASIRLAGVNEQYF. CDR3 coding DNA: TGTGCCAGCATTCGACTAGCGGGAGTCAACGAGCAGTACTTC.

The genes are TRBV27 and TRBJ2-7; 7 bases map to TRBD1. This CDR3 is built from 14 residues. V shed 6 bases and J 0 bases; nucleotides not matched to a gene: 5. Germline values: CDR1 MNHEY, CDR2 SMNVEV (reference sequence). The CDR3 sequence: CASSRTGLSYEQYF. The CDR3 DNA is TGTGCCAGCAGCAGGACAGGCCTCTCCTACGAGCAGTACTTC.

This chain links TRBV7-9 with TRBJ1-1; 9 bases align to TRBD1. CDR1 and CDR2 from the germline V gene are SEHNR and FQNEAQ (reference sequence). Trimming removed 5 bases from V and 0 bases from J; junction bases left unmatched: 7. The CDR3 is 16 residues long. The CDR3 spells CASSIGTGRMNTEAFF. In DNA, the CDR3 is TGTGCCAGCAGCATTGGGACAGGGAGAATGAACACTGAAGCTTTCTTT.

This clone was seen just once. V usage is TRBV2 and J usage is TRBJ2-3, with a weak D call TRBD2 (7 bases). Deletions cut 4 bases from V and 5 bases from J, with 19 bases between. Germline V gene lookup returns CDR1 SNHLY and CDR2 FYNNEI. This CDR3 spans 16 amino acids. CDR3 bases: TGTGCCAGCAGTGTAGGGGGGGAAGGGGCCGGAGATACGCAGTATTTT. Translating it yields CASSVGGEGAGDTQYF. Variable domain in full (rest from reference TRBV2 and TRBJ2-3): EPEVTQTPSHQVTQMGQEVILRCVPISNHLYFYWYRQILGQKVEFLVSFYNNEISEKSEIFDDQFSVERPDGSNFTLKIRSTKLEDSAMYFCASSVGGEGAGDTQYFGPGTRLTVL.